The next 8 T cell receptor beta chains were all read from a single sample in a study of T cell responses to AZD1222 COVID-19 vaccine. The repertoire was sequenced with immunoSEQ multiplex PCR; TCRdb's copy has only in-frame clones and lacks some. The profile covers 150,000 to 160,000 clones, with 80% to 90% appearing a single time and about a tenth taken by the ten largest. The sample in question was peripheral blood, obtained 28 days after the second AZD1222 dose. These receptor sequences come from an adult who received the AZD1222 COVID-19 vaccine.

The rearrangement links TRBV19 to TRBJ2-5; the match to TRBD1 covers 7 bases. The CDR3 runs to 14 residues. Trimming at V came to 4 bases and at J to 5 bases, leaving 7 bases not matched to a gene. The germline gives CDR1 LNHDA, CDR2 SQIVND (reference sequence). The CDR3 is CASSKAPDRETQYF. Written as DNA, the CDR3 is TGTGCCAGTAGTAAAGCCCCGGACAGGGAGACCCAGTACTTC.

Note on this clone: Compared with germline, one end of the junction differs, possibly owing to a read error. The chain uses TRBV2 and TRBJ2-7; 11 bases map to TRBD1. Looked up from germline, CDR1 is SNHLY and CDR2 is FYNNEI. This CDR3 has 12 residues. CDR3 coding DNA: TGTGCCAGCAGTGAGGGGGGGACAGGGGGAATCTTC. Amino acid sequence: CASSEGGTGGIF.

DNA of the CDR3: TGTGCCAGCAGTGGCGCTTTCGGGACTAGCGGGAGATTAGAGCAAGAGACCCAGTACTTC. This translates into CASSGAFGTSGRLEQETQYF. The genes are TRBV2 and TRBJ2-5, with 14 bases identical to TRBD2. The V gene end was trimmed by 4 bases and the J gene end by 2 bases; junction bases not matched to a gene: 15. This CDR3 region has 20 residues. The germline V gene has CDR1 SNHLY and CDR2 FYNNEI. Filled out from reference TRBV2 and TRBJ2-5, the complete variable domain reads EPEVTQTPSHQVTQMGQEVILRCVPISNHLYFYWYRQILGQKVEFLVSFYNNEISEKSEIFDDQFSVERPDGSNFTLKIRSTKLEDSAMYFCASSGAFGTSGRLEQETQYFGPGTRLLVL.

The chain carries TRBV5-1 and TRBJ2-3; 9 bases are shared with TRBD1. The CDR3 runs 15 residues. Trimming removed 0 bases from V and 5 bases from J; junction bases left unmatched: 4. The V gene's germline CDR1 is SGHRS and CDR2 YFSETQ. The CDR3 DNA reads TGCGCCAGCAGCTTGGATGGGACAGGGCAAGATACGCAGTATTTT. This codes for CASSLDGTGQDTQYF. Full variable domain (outside the CDR3, taken from reference TRBV5-1 and TRBJ2-3): KAGVTQTPRYLIKTRGQQVTLSCSPISGHRSVSWYQQTPGQGLQFLFEYFSETQRNKGNFPGRFSGRQFSNSRSEMNVSTLELGDSALYLCASSLDGTGQDTQYFGPGTRLTVL.

The V call is TRBV18, the J call TRBJ2-2; possible D gene TRBD2, 5 bases. There are 15 residues in the CDR3. Germline V gene sequence: CDR1 KGHSH, CDR2 LQKENI. Trimming removed 3 bases from V and 4 bases from J, with 12 bases in between. The CDR3 DNA follows: TGTGCCAGCTCACCGAGGGAACTCGCCACCGGGGAGCTGTTTTTT. It is translated as CASSPRELATGELFF.

This sequence joins TRBV27 and TRBJ1-5, with TRBD1 matching over 10 bases. The CDR3 spans 14 residues. The V and J ends lost 8 bases and 5 bases, in that order; junction bases with no gene match: 6. CDR1 is MNHEY and CDR2 is SMNVEV in the germline V gene (reference sequence). CDR3 region: CASPGQGGDQPQHF. The CDR3 DNA sequence: TGTGCCAGCCCTGGACAGGGGGGTGATCAGCCCCAGCATTTT.

V gene TRBV7-2 combines with J gene TRBJ1-1, with a tentative D call TRBD1 (5 bases). The CDR3 is made up of 15 amino acids. Per the germline V gene, CDR1 is SGHTA and CDR2 is FQGNSA. V was pared by 5 bases and J by 5 bases, with 18 bases between. DNA of the CDR3: TGTGCCAGCAGCATTGACCGAGGGGCTCTAACTGAAGCTTTCTTT. Translating it yields CASSIDRGALTEAFF.

This clone was detected only once. The chain carries TRBV7-3 and TRBJ1-3; D is undetermined. The CDR3 is 15 residues long. Trimming cost V 2 bases and J 3 bases, with 11 bases left between them. Germline values: CDR1 SGHTA, CDR2 FQGTGA. The CDR3 sequence is CASSLSPGVGNTIYF. The CDR3 nucleotides read TGTGCCAGCAGCTTATCTCCTGGGGTTGGAAACACCATATATTTT.